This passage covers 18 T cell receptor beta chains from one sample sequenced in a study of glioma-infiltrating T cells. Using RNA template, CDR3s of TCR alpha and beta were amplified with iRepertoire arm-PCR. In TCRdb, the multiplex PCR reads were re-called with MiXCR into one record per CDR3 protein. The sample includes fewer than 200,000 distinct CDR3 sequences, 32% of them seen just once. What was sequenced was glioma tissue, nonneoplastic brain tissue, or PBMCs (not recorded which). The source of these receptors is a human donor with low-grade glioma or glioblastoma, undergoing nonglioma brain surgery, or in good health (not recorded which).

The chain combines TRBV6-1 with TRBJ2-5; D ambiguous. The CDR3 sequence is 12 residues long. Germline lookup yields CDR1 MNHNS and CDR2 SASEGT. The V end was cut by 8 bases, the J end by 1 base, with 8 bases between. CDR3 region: CASLDSQETQYF. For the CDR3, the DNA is TGTGCCAGCTTGGATTCCCAAGAGACCCAGTACTTC.

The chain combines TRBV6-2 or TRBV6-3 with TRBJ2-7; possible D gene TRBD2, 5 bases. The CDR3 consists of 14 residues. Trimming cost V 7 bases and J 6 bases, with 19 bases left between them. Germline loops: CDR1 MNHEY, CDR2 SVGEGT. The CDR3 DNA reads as TGTGCCAGCAAAACTAGAGAGCCGCCTGCCGAGCAGTACTTC. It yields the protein CASKTREPPAEQYF.

The CDR3 DNA sequence: TGTGCCAGCAGCTTATCAACAGGGGACGGAAACACCATATATTTT. This translates into CASSLSTGDGNTIYF. The gene calls are TRBV5-4 and TRBJ1-3, with 7 bases aligning to TRBD1. The junction had 6 bases not matched to a gene; V was cut back by 2 bases and J by 4 bases. The germline CDR1 and CDR2 sequences are SGHNT and YYREEE (reference sequence). CDR3 length: 15 amino acids.

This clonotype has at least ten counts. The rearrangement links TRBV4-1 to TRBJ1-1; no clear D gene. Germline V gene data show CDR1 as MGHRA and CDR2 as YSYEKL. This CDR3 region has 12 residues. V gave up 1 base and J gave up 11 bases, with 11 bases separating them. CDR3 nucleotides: TGCGCCAGCAGCCAAGTCGGAGCCTCGGCTTTCTTT. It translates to CASSQVGASAFF.

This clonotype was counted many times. The CDR3 region is CATQPGGAYEQYF. In DNA, the CDR3 is TGTGCCACCCAACCCGGGGGGGCCTACGAGCAGTACTTC. This sequence joins TRBV27 and TRBJ2-7; 8 bases agree with TRBD2. The CDR3 spans 13 residues. V gave up 10 bases and J gave up 2 bases; unmatched junction bases: 7. CDR1 is MNHEY, CDR2 SMNVEV, per germline (reference sequence).

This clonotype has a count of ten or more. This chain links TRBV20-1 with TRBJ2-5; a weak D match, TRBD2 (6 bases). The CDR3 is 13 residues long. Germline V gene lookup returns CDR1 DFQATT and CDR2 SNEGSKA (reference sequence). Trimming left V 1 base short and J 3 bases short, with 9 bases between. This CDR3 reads CSARVGGKETQYF. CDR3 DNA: TGCAGTGCTAGAGTTGGAGGGAAAGAGACCCAGTACTTC.

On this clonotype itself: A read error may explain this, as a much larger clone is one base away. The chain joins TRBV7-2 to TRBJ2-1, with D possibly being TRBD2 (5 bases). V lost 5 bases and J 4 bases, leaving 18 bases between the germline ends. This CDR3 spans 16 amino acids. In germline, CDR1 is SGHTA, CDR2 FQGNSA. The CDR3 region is CASSPFRLPGYNEQFF. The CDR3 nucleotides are TGTGCCAGCAGCCCCTTTAGACTACCGGGTTACAATGAGCAGTTCTTC.

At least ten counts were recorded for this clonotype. This chain's CDR3 is CASSPTDRGTEAFF. DNA of the CDR3: TGTGCCAGCAGCCCGACGGATCGAGGTACTGAAGCTTTCTTT. The chain employs TRBV12-3 or TRBV12-4 and TRBJ1-1; no firm D call. V was cut by 6 bases and J by 5 bases, with 16 bases left in between. This CDR3 has 14 residues.

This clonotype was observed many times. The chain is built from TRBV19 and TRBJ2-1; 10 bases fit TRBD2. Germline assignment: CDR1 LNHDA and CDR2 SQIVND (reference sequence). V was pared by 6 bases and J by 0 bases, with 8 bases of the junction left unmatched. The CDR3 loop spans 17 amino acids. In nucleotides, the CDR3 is TGTGCCAGTAGACAAAACGGACTAGCGGTCTCCTACAATGAGCAGTTCTTC. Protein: CASRQNGLAVSYNEQFF.

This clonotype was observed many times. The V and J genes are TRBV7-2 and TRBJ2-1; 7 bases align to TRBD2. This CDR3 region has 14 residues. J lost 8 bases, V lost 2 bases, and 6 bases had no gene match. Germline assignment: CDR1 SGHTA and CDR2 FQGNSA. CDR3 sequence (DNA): TGTGCCAGCAGCTTATGGGGGGGGGTATATGAGCAGTTCTTC. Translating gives CASSLWGGVYEQFF.

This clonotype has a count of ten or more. The CDR3 DNA reads as TGTGCCAGCAGTGAAGCGGGACAGATAATTGAAGCTTTCTTT. Translated, it gives CASSEAGQIIEAFF. J is TRBJ1-1 and V is TRBV2; the match to TRBD1 covers 7 bases. In germline, CDR1 is SNHLY, CDR2 FYNNEI. There are 14 residues in the CDR3. V was pared by 0 bases and J by 7 bases, with 5 bases of the junction left unmatched. The full variable domain, completed using reference TRBV2 and TRBJ1-1, is EPEVTQTPSHQVTQMGQEVILRCVPISNHLYFYWYRQILGQKVEFLVSFYNNEISEKSEIFDDQFSVERPDGSNFTLKIRSTKLEDSAMYFCASSEAGQIIEAFFGQGTRLTVV.

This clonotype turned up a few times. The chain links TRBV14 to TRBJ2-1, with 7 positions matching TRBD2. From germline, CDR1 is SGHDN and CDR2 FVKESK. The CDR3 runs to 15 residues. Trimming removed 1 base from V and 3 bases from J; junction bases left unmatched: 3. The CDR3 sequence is CASSQGGSDYNEQFF. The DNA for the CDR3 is TGTGCCAGCAGCCAAGGCGGGAGTGACTACAATGAGCAGTTCTTC.

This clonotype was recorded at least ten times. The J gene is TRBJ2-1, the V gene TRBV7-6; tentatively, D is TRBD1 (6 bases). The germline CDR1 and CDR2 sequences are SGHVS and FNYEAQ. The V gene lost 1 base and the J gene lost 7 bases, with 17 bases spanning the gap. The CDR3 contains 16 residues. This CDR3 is CASSLGTLEGGNEQFF. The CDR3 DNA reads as TGTGCCAGCAGCTTAGGGACACTCGAAGGGGGAAATGAGCAGTTCTTC.

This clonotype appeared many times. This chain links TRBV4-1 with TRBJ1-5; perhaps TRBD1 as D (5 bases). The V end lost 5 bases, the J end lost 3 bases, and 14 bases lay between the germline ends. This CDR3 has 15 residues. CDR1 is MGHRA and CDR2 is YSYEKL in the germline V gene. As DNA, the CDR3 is TGCGCCAGCAGCTTGGGGGGGGGTACCAATCAGCCCCAGCATTTT. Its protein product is CASSLGGGTNQPQHF.

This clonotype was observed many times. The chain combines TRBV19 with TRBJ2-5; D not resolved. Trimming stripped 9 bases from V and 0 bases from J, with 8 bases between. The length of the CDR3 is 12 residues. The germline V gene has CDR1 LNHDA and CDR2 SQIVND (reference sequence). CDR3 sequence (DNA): TGTGCCAGCTCACCAGACCAAGAGACCCAGTACTTC. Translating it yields CASSPDQETQYF.

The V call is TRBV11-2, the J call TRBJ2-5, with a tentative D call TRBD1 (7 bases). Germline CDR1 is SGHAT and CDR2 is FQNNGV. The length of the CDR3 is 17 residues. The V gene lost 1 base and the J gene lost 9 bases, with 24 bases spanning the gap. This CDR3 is CASSLAPRQGTGEAQYF. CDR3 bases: TGTGCCAGCAGCTTAGCGCCCAGACAGGGAACCGGGGAGGCCCAGTACTTC.

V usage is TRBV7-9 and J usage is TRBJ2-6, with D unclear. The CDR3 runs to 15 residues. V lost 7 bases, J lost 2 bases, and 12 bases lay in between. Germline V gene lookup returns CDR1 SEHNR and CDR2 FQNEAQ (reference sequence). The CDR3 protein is CASTFVSPGANVLTF. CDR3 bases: TGTGCCAGCACCTTCGTTAGCCCTGGGGCCAACGTCCTGACTTTC.

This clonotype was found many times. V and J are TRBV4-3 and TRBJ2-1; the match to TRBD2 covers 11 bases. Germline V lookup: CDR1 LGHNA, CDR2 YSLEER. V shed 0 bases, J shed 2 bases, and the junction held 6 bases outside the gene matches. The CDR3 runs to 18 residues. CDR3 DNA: TGCGCCAGCAGCCAAGATTGGGTGACTAGCGGGACCTACAATGAGCAGTTCTTC. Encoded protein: CASSQDWVTSGTYNEQFF.